This TCR beta chain was captured by sequencing in a study of Ad26.COV2.S vaccination and SARS-CoV-2 variants listed by TCRdb under 2021. Looking at the study overall: Donors in the vaccine arm were drawn from COV1001, a phase I-IIa trial of Ad26.COV2.S in healthy adults that was multicentre, randomized, double-blind and placebo-controlled. Ad26.COV2.S was administered intramuscularly at 5 x 10^10 or 1 x 10^11 viral particles, either as a single shot or as two shots given 56 days apart. The specificity and breadth of SARS-CoV-2-reactive T cell receptors after Ad26.COV2.S vaccination were assessed by TCRbeta repertoire sequencing. Throughout the experiments and outcome assessment, investigators stayed blinded to trial group allocation. The TCR-sequenced set comprised about 32 samples: some 20 Ad26.COV2.S vaccine recipients, 5 placebo recipients and 8 SARS-CoV-2 convalescent individuals. Trial participants were randomized into five groups of five, in which low-dose or high-dose Ad26.COV2.S was given once or twice, or placebo was given on both occasions.

Comment on this clone: No cognate antigen has been identified for it. No much larger clone is present one base from it, and per-base qualities are unavailable.

The immunoSEQ Assay was the method used to sequence TCRbeta CDR3 regions. After extraction, genomic DNA underwent amplification by bias-controlled multiplex PCR, followed by high-throughput sequencing. On the study's bioinformatics: Collapsing and filtering of sequences were performed to quantify the absolute abundance of each unique TCRbeta CDR3 region. T cell fraction was estimated by normalization of TCRbeta template counts to usable DNA, with usable DNA being measured through amplification of reference genes present in all nucleated cells. Repertoire TCRs were annotated as SARS-CoV-2-specific when V gene, CDR3 amino acid sequence and J gene were exactly matched to a known reactive TCR set. The reference SARS-CoV-2 TCR set came from MIRA and was filtered for enrichment in COVID-19-positive ImmuneCODE repertoires, removing public or cross-reactive TCRs. Based on the MIRA antigens, annotated TCRs were further analysed at the level of specific ORF or position within ORF. Depth was the summed frequency of annotated unique rearrangements, while breadth was defined as annotated unique rearrangements over total unique productive rearrangements. Group comparisons of TCR breadth used two-sided Wilcoxon rank-sum tests. TCRdb's version of the immuneACCESS table is confined to in-frame rearrangements and falls short of the full clone set. An unresolved V gene accounts for under half of the shortfall where checked; the remainder is of unknown origin. The V and J calls and the clone size are those of that table, but D and trimming were determined from the DNA. The sample table shows over 400,000 clones, and about 90% are seen once. The ten largest account for roughly 1.7% of the sample.

Explained via the paper, the treatment or condition label denotes: around 19 received Ad26.COV2.S at low or high dose, single or two shots; about 5 received placebo; per-sample allocation not given. For vaccine and placebo recipients, the sequenced repertoires came from samples collected on day 63 after the first injection. Between 29 July and 7 August 2020, Cohort 1b enrolled 25 adults aged 18-55 years at one site in Boston, USA. Ad26.COV2.S consisted of a replication-incompetent adenovirus type 26 vector by which a prefusion-stabilized SARS-CoV-2 spike protein from the original Wuhan strain was expressed. Taken from cysteine to phenylalanine, the CDR3 has 15 residues. Only the CDR3 part of the read is kept: 45 bases, read in frame from the first base. Via the germline V gene (reference sequence), CDR1 is LNHDA and CDR2 SQIVND. V and J are trimmed by 1 base and 3 bases, and the gene matches miss 5 bases of the junction.

The study at large found these results: Non-spike TCR breadth was comparable between vaccine and placebo recipients, consistent with the vaccine containing only spike. Comparing responses between vaccine doses or regimens was not something the study was powered to do. Spike-specific TCR breadth was higher in Ad26.COV2.S recipients than in placebo recipients (P = 0.0014). The authors noted that the TCR breadth and depth analyses may have underestimated total T cell responses. Substantial breadth of spike-specific CD8+ and CD4+ T cell responses was reported after vaccination.

The receptor chain draws on TRBV19 and TRBJ1-1; TRBD1 aligns with 7 central bases. This material consisted of peripheral blood, taken in a trial of Ad26.COV2.S vaccine versus placebo. The sequence was obtained from a person aged 18-65 years who received the Ad26.COV2.S COVID-19 vaccine or a placebo. The DNA sequence is given as TGTGCCAGTAGTATAGGGGAACAGGGGTACACTGAAGCTTTCTTT. Its product reads: CASSIGEQGYTEAFF.